The 10 T cell receptor beta chains reported below all come from one sample, sequenced in a study of blood T cell repertoires in COVID-19. The repertoire was sequenced with immunoSEQ multiplex PCR; TCRdb's copy has only in-frame clones and lacks some. The sample carries around 92,000 clones, roughly 89% recorded once. The sample comprised peripheral blood. These receptors were taken from a woman of 80 years or more with active COVID-19.

The chain has TRBV11-3 and TRBJ2-1, with a tentative D call TRBD2 (6 bases). Germline CDR1 and CDR2: SGHNT and YENEEA. Trimming stripped 1 base from V and 8 bases from J, with 12 bases between. The CDR3 has 14 residues. DNA for the CDR3: TGTGCCAGCAGCTTAGGACCTAGCGCTCATGAGCAGTTCTTC. Its translation is CASSLGPSAHEQFF.

The chain employs TRBV28 and TRBJ2-5; TRBD1 agrees at 9 bases. Trimming at V came to 6 bases and at J to 4 bases, leaving 9 bases not matched to a gene. CDR1 is MDHEN and CDR2 is SYDVKM in the germline V gene. The CDR3 contains 15 residues. CDR3 sequence (DNA): TGTGCCAGCAGAAATACAGGGGGCTCTGGAGAGACCCAGTACTTC. Its translation: CASRNTGGSGETQYF.

This clone was detected once. The V call is TRBV7-6, the J call TRBJ2-1, with D perhaps matching TRBD2 (5 bases). This CDR3 region has 17 residues. The V and J ends lost 4 bases and 0 bases respectively, with 16 bases between them. Germline CDR1 reads SGHVS; CDR2 reads FNYEAQ. Here the CDR3 DNA reads TGTGCCAGCAGCTCCCGGTTGGCGGGCAGCTCCTACAATGAGCAGTTCTTC. Protein: CASSSRLAGSSYNEQFF.

The CDR3 DNA follows: TGTGCCAGCAGCACCCGGCCGGAGGGAGTTACCTACAATGAGCAGTTCTTC. Translating it yields CASSTRPEGVTYNEQFF. The chain links TRBV7-3 to TRBJ2-1, with D possibly matching TRBD2 (6 bases). Trimming stripped 5 bases from V and 2 bases from J, with 19 bases between. The CDR3 is 17 amino acids. Germline V lookup: CDR1 SGHTA, CDR2 FQGTGA.

In nucleotides, the CDR3 is TGTGCCAGCAGTTACTCGGGGCGACTGGGAGGCTACACCTTC. It translates to CASSYSGRLGGYTF. V usage is TRBV6-5 and J usage is TRBJ1-2; D is perhaps TRBD1 (5 bases). Germline lookup yields CDR1 MNHEY and CDR2 SVGAGI. V lost 0 bases and J 8 bases, leaving 13 bases between the germline ends. The CDR3 extends over 14 amino acids.

The chain employs TRBV25-1 and TRBJ2-3, with 11 bases lining up with TRBD1. Germline CDR1 and CDR2: MGHDK and SYGVNS. V lost 4 bases to trimming and J lost 2 bases; unmatched junction nucleotides: 11. The CDR3 spans 18 residues. CDR3 DNA: TGTGCCAGCAGTGTTACCTGGGACAGGGGGTTTTCCACAGATACGCAGTATTTT. Protein: CASSVTWDRGFSTDTQYF.

The rearrangement links TRBV6-2 or TRBV6-3 to TRBJ2-1, with 11 bases lining up with TRBD2. Per the germline V gene, CDR1 is MNHEY and CDR2 is SVGEGT. The trim removed 8 bases at V and 7 bases at J, leaving 16 bases unmatched. The CDR3 consists of 17 residues. CDR3 in amino acids: CASRRSMTSGTLNEQFF. CDR3 nucleotides: TGTGCCAGCCGCCGAAGTATGACTAGCGGGACGTTAAATGAGCAGTTCTTC.

The chain has TRBV11-2 and TRBJ2-1; TRBD2 matches at 7 bases. Losses at the gene ends were 5 bases for V and 0 bases for J; bases not matched to a gene: 10. Germline CDR1 is SGHAT and CDR2 is FQNNGV. The CDR3 runs to 17 residues. The CDR3 sequence: CASSPLPRTSSYNEQFF. The CDR3, as DNA: TGTGCCAGCAGCCCCCTGCCACGGACTAGCTCCTACAATGAGCAGTTCTTC.

The V and J genes are TRBV9 and TRBJ2-3; 7 nucleotides line up with TRBD2. In germline, CDR1 is SGDLS, CDR2 YYNGEE. The length of the CDR3 is 14 residues. V lost 1 base, J lost 4 bases, and 3 bases stayed unmatched. CDR3 sequence: CASSVRAGPDTQYF. CDR3 nucleotides: TGTGCCAGCAGCGTAAGAGCGGGACCAGATACGCAGTATTTT.

The chain joins TRBV7-3 to TRBJ1-4; D perhaps matches TRBD1 (5 bases). V was pared by 4 bases and J by 7 bases, with 19 bases between. Germline CDR1 reads SGHTA; CDR2 reads FQGTGA. This CDR3 region has 16 residues. Here the CDR3 DNA reads TGTGCCAGCAGCTCTCCAGTGGAAAGGGGAACTGAAAAACTGTTTTTT. It codes for CASSSPVERGTEKLFF. Based on the CDR3 plus reference TRBV7-3 and TRBJ1-4, the full variable domain is GAGVSQTPSNKVTEKGKYVELRCDPISGHTALYWYRQSLGQGPEFLIYFQGTGAADDSGLPNDRFFAVRPEGSVSTLKIQRTERGDSAVYLCASSSPVERGTEKLFFGSGTQLSVL.